These 14 T cell receptor beta chains originate from one sample sequenced in a study of CD8 T cells in Susac syndrome. RNA amounts of roughly 0.45 to 1 ug underwent reverse transcription with random hexamers. TCRdb called the immunoSEQ multiplex PCR reads again in MiXCR, with one record for every CDR3 protein. The table lists about 190,000 distinct CDR3 sequences, 75% to 95% of them singletons, with approximately 0.09% in the top ten. Sequenced sample: CD4+ T cells from PBMCs. The receptors derive from a human donor with Susac syndrome.

The V call is TRBV6-5, the J call TRBJ2-3, with 8 bases fitting TRBD1. Trimming cost V 2 bases and J 3 bases; bases outside gene matches: 7. The CDR3 extends over 16 amino acids. Germline CDR1 MNHEY, CDR2 SVGAGI. Here the CDR3 reads CASSYRGRQGTDTQYF. The CDR3 bases are TGTGCCAGCAGTTACCGGGGGAGACAGGGGACAGATACGCAGTATTTT.

The chain carries TRBV5-1 and TRBJ2-3, with D tentatively TRBD1 or TRBD2 (5 bases each). Germline V gene data show CDR1 as SGHRS and CDR2 as YFSETQ. The V end was cut by 3 bases, the J end by 3 bases, with 8 bases between. The CDR3 is made up of 13 amino acids. In nucleotides, the CDR3 is TGCGCCAGCAGCTGGGACGGTACAGATACGCAGTATTTT. Translating it yields CASSWDGTDTQYF.

This chain links TRBV19 with TRBJ2-1, with 8 bases lining up with TRBD2. The CDR3 runs 15 residues. CDR1 LNHDA and CDR2 SQIVND come from the germline V gene (reference sequence). The V segment lost 4 bases and the J segment 7 bases; nucleotides outside the gene matches: 9. The CDR3 DNA follows: TGTGCCAGTAGTACAACGGGGGGGCCTAGGAATGAGCAGTTCTTC. This encodes CASSTTGGPRNEQFF.

The V and J genes are TRBV7-9 and TRBJ1-1, with a weak D call TRBD1 (5 bases). The CDR3 length is 16 residues. Trimming pared 5 bases from V and 1 base from J, leaving 17 bases between. The germline gives CDR1 SEHNR, CDR2 FQNEAQ (reference sequence). CDR3 sequence: CASSPNVGGSNTEAFF. The CDR3 DNA reads as TGTGCCAGCAGCCCAAACGTCGGGGGGTCGAACACTGAAGCTTTCTTT.

The rearrangement joins TRBV20-1 to TRBJ2-7, with D maybe TRBD2 (5 bases). Trimming pared 1 base from V and 1 base from J, leaving 11 bases between. The CDR3 runs 14 residues. Germline V gene lookup returns CDR1 DFQATT and CDR2 SNEGSKA (reference sequence). The chain's CDR3 is CSARVAGRSYEQYF. CDR3 DNA sequence: TGCAGTGCTAGAGTGGCGGGTCGTTCCTACGAGCAGTACTTC.

This chain uses TRBV7-9 with TRBJ1-4, with a tentative D call TRBD1 (5 bases). The V end lost 6 bases, the J end lost 4 bases, and 18 bases lay between the germline ends. This CDR3 has 16 residues. Germline V gives CDR1 SEHNR, CDR2 FQNEAQ (reference sequence). The CDR3 bases are TGTGCCAGCAGTTTTAGTACGGGACGGATTAATGAAAAACTGTTTTTT. Its translation is CASSFSTGRINEKLFF.

J is TRBJ1-1 and V is TRBV6-1, with TRBD1 matching over 8 bases. V gave up 11 bases and J gave up 4 bases; unmatched junction bases: 9. This CDR3 region has 13 residues. Germline V gene data show CDR1 as MNHNS and CDR2 as SASEGT. CDR3 amino acids: CAGQTGDGTEAFF. CDR3 DNA: TGTGCCGGACAGACAGGGGATGGCACTGAAGCTTTCTTT.

The CDR3 loop reads CAWSVQGFYGYTF. For the CDR3, the DNA is TGTGCCTGGAGTGTACAAGGGTTTTATGGCTACACCTTC. The chain is built from TRBV30 and TRBJ1-2; D remains ambiguous. Germline lookup yields CDR1 GTSNPN and CDR2 SVGIG (reference sequence). Trimming pared 0 bases from V and 5 bases from J, leaving 10 bases between. There are 13 residues in the CDR3.

The chain carries TRBV7-9 and TRBJ1-5; unclear D gene. The CDR3 is 14 amino acids. The V and J ends lost 5 bases and 6 bases respectively, with 14 bases between them. Per germline, CDR1 SEHNR and CDR2 FQNEAQ (reference sequence). CDR3 in DNA: TGTGCCAGCAGCAAGGGCCACGACGTTCAGCCCCAGCATTTT. It encodes CASSKGHDVQPQHF.

The chain couples TRBV6-7 to TRBJ1-1, with 12 bases aligning to TRBD1. TRBV6-7 is classed as an ORF, of uncertain function. The ends lost 2 bases at V and 2 bases at J; junction bases unmatched: 6. This CDR3 has 17 amino acids. The CDR3 DNA sequence: TGTGCCAGCAGTTACACCGGGACAGGGGGCGCAAACACTGAAGCTTTCTTT. Translated: CASSYTGTGGANTEAFF.

V usage is TRBV5-4 and J usage is TRBJ1-1; D remains ambiguous. V lost 1 base and J 0 bases, leaving 7 bases between the germline ends. In germline, CDR1 is SGHNT, CDR2 YYREEE (reference sequence). This CDR3 is built from 14 residues. The CDR3 reads CASSLTDVNTEAFF. The DNA for the CDR3 is TGTGCCAGCAGCTTGACCGATGTGAACACTGAAGCTTTCTTT.

This clonotype has just one count. The chain uses TRBV20-1 and TRBJ1-6, with D hard to call. CDR1 is DFQATT, CDR2 SNEGSKA, per germline (reference sequence). The length of the CDR3 is 15 residues. V was shortened by 0 bases and J by 6 bases, with 12 bases between the two germline ends. This chain's CDR3 is CSARDPLRPNSPLHF. The CDR3 DNA reads TGCAGTGCTAGAGATCCCTTGCGGCCTAATTCACCCCTCCACTTT.

This chain links TRBV27 with TRBJ2-7, with 13 bases aligning to TRBD2. This CDR3 contains 19 residues. With 4 bases clipped from V and 1 base from J, the junction kept 13 bases outside the gene matches. The germline V gene has CDR1 MNHEY and CDR2 SMNVEV (reference sequence). The CDR3 DNA reads TGTGCCAGCAGTTCCACCTCACTAGCGGGAGGGCCCGGGTCCTACGAGCAGTACTTC. This translates into CASSSTSLAGGPGSYEQYF.

V gene TRBV7-3 combines with J gene TRBJ2-3; D is unclear. Germline V gene lookup returns CDR1 SGHTA and CDR2 FQGTGA. This CDR3 spans 13 amino acids. V dropped 6 bases and J dropped 5 bases, with 12 bases sitting between them. CDR3 loop: CASSQNLGDTQYF. For the CDR3, the DNA is TGTGCCAGCAGTCAAAATCTCGGAGATACGCAGTATTTT.